Listed below are T cell receptor beta chains from one sample, sequenced in a study of shared clonotypes between healthy human individuals. Repertoires were generated with immunoSEQ multiplex PCR, while TCRdb's copy carries only in-frame clones and drops some. Of around 320,000 clones detected, about nine tenths appear once; the ten largest clones hold 15% to 20%. The source material was memory CD8+ T cells sorted from blood. The receptor set was obtained from a man younger than 35 in good health. The CDR3 runs from the conserved cysteine through the conserved F or W. D genes are given only for firm matches. Rows may omit the clone size; those that give it use once, few, many or a size class.

cdr3_length: 18; j_call: TRBJ2-3; clone_size: NA; v_call: TRBV6-4; d_call: NA; cdr3_nt: TGTGCCAGCAGTTCGTGGGTGTGGGGACCCCTACCCACAGATACGCAGTATTTT; cdr3_aa: CASSSWVWGPLPTDTQYF
cdr3_length: 15; j_call: TRBJ1-4; clone_size: NA; v_call: TRBV27; d_call: NA; cdr3_nt: TGTGCCAGCAAATCAAGCTTCCTGGCCGGTGAAAAACTGTTTTTT; cdr3_aa: CASKSSFLAGEKLFF
cdr3_length: 14; j_call: TRBJ1-1; clone_size: NA; v_call: TRBV27; d_call: NA; cdr3_nt: NA; cdr3_aa: CASSLSLGWGLGIF
cdr3_length: 14; j_call: TRBJ1-3; clone_size: NA; v_call: TRBV29-1; d_call: NA; cdr3_nt: TGCAGCGTTGAAGACGGACAGCCTGGAAACACCATATATTTT; cdr3_aa: CSVEDGQPGNTIYF
cdr3_length: 17; j_call: TRBJ2-3; clone_size: NA; v_call: TRBV2; d_call: NA; cdr3_nt: TGTGCCAGCAGTGAAGTTGGGGAATTACAACGCACAGATACGCAGTATTTT; cdr3_aa: CASSEVGELQRTDTQYF
cdr3_length: 16; j_call: TRBJ2-1; clone_size: once; v_call: TRBV4-1; d_call: TRBD2; cdr3_nt: TGCGCCAGCAGCCCCCCTAGCGGGAGGATACACAATGAGCAGTTCTTC; cdr3_aa: CASSPPSGRIHNEQFF
cdr3_length: 13; j_call: TRBJ2-2; clone_size: NA; v_call: TRBV29-1; d_call: NA; cdr3_nt: TGCAGCGTTGATGAGCGAGACACCGGGGAGCTGTTTTTT; cdr3_aa: CSVDERDTGELFF
cdr3_length: 17; j_call: TRBJ1-6; clone_size: NA; v_call: TRBV4-3; d_call: TRBD1; cdr3_nt: TGCGCCAGCAGCCAAGATGGGCAGGGGGCTTATAATTCACCCCTCCACTTT; cdr3_aa: CASSQDGQGAYNSPLHF
cdr3_length: 15; j_call: TRBJ2-5; clone_size: NA; v_call: TRBV27; d_call: NA; cdr3_nt: TGTGCCAGCAGTTTATCAGGCCTCCCGCAAGAGACCCAGTACTTC; cdr3_aa: CASSLSGLPQETQYF
cdr3_length: 11; j_call: TRBJ2-7; clone_size: NA; v_call: TRBV2; d_call: NA; cdr3_nt: TGTGCCAGCAGTGAAGGTTACGAGCAGTACTTC; cdr3_aa: CASSEGYEQYF
cdr3_length: 15; j_call: TRBJ2-7; clone_size: NA; v_call: TRBV5-4; d_call: NA; cdr3_nt: TGTGCCAGCAGCTTTAGCGGCTTGGGGACCTACGAGCAGTACTTC; cdr3_aa: CASSFSGLGTYEQYF
cdr3_length: 16; j_call: TRBJ2-2; clone_size: NA; v_call: TRBV27; d_call: TRBD1; cdr3_nt: TGTGCCAGCAGTCCCCGACAGGGGGCCCACACCGGGGAGCTGTTTTTT; cdr3_aa: CASSPRQGAHTGELFF
cdr3_length: 13; j_call: TRBJ2-3; clone_size: once; v_call: TRBV29-1; d_call: NA; cdr3_nt: TGCAGCGTTACTGGACAGAACACAGATACGCAGTATTTT; cdr3_aa: CSVTGQNTDTQYF
cdr3_length: 12; j_call: TRBJ2-1; clone_size: NA; v_call: TRBV11-2; d_call: NA; cdr3_nt: TGTGCCAGCAGCTTTGTCTACAATGAGCAGTTCTTC; cdr3_aa: CASSFVYNEQFF
cdr3_length: 16; j_call: TRBJ2-7; clone_size: NA; v_call: TRBV4-1; d_call: TRBD1; cdr3_nt: TGCGCCAGCAGCCAAGAGGGGACAGGAGCTTCGTACGAGCAGTACTTC; cdr3_aa: CASSQEGTGASYEQYF
cdr3_length: 14; j_call: TRBJ2-3; clone_size: NA; v_call: TRBV27; d_call: NA; cdr3_nt: TGTGCCAGCAGTTACCCCGGGCCACGGGATACGCAGTATTTT; cdr3_aa: CASSYPGPRDTQYF
cdr3_length: 16; j_call: TRBJ2-3; clone_size: NA; v_call: TRBV6-1; d_call: NA; cdr3_nt: TGTGCCAGCAGTGAATATGGCCCCTCTGCCACAGATACGCAGTATTTT; cdr3_aa: CASSEYGPSATDTQYF
cdr3_length: 14; j_call: TRBJ2-7; clone_size: NA; v_call: TRBV18; d_call: TRBD1; cdr3_nt: TGTGCCAGCTCCCTAGAGACAGGGACCTACGAGCAGTACTTC; cdr3_aa: CASSLETGTYEQYF
cdr3_length: 14; j_call: TRBJ2-7; clone_size: NA; v_call: TRBV2; d_call: NA; cdr3_nt: TGTGCCAGCGGGGCTTACATTGGGACCTACGAGCAGTACTTC; cdr3_aa: CASGAYIGTYEQYF
cdr3_length: 15; j_call: TRBJ2-1; clone_size: once; v_call: TRBV6-5; d_call: TRBD2; cdr3_nt: TGTGCCAGCAAAGCCGGGACTAGCGCCTACAATGAGCAGTTCTTC; cdr3_aa: CASKAGTSAYNEQFF
cdr3_length: 17; j_call: TRBJ2-6; clone_size: NA; v_call: TRBV27; d_call: NA; cdr3_nt: TGTGCCAGCAGTTTATTTTACATCAGCTCTGGGGCCAACGTCCTGACTTTC; cdr3_aa: CASSLFYISSGANVLTF
cdr3_length: 13; j_call: TRBJ2-1; clone_size: NA; v_call: TRBV2; d_call: NA; cdr3_nt: TGTGCCAGGCGGCTACCAATGGACAATGAGCAGTTCTTC; cdr3_aa: CARRLPMDNEQFF
cdr3_length: 15; j_call: TRBJ1-5; clone_size: NA; v_call: TRBV10-3; d_call: NA; cdr3_nt: TGTGCCATCAGTGACCCTGGGGAAGGCAATCAGCCCCAGCATTTT; cdr3_aa: CAISDPGEGNQPQHF
cdr3_length: 15; j_call: TRBJ2-1; clone_size: NA; v_call: TRBV7-2; d_call: TRBD2; cdr3_nt: TGTGCCAGCAGCTTTGCGGGGACTACGGGTATTGGGCAGTTCTTC; cdr3_aa: CASSFAGTTGIGQFF
cdr3_length: 13; j_call: TRBJ1-1; clone_size: NA; v_call: TRBV6-5; d_call: NA; cdr3_nt: TGTGCCAGCAGTTACGGGGGTAACACTGAAGCTTTCTTT; cdr3_aa: CASSYGGNTEAFF
cdr3_length: 15; j_call: TRBJ2-5; clone_size: NA; v_call: TRBV5-1; d_call: TRBD1; cdr3_nt: TGCGCCAGCAGCTTGGTACAGGGGGCCTGGGAGACCCAGTACTTC; cdr3_aa: CASSLVQGAWETQYF
cdr3_length: 14; j_call: TRBJ2-3; clone_size: medium-sized; v_call: TRBV5-1; d_call: NA; cdr3_nt: TGCGCCAGCAGCTTGGACAGGGTCTTTGGCGGGCAGTATTTT; cdr3_aa: CASSLDRVFGGQYF
cdr3_length: 16; j_call: TRBJ2-7; clone_size: NA; v_call: TRBV28; d_call: TRBD2; cdr3_nt: TGTGCCAGCAGGATATCGACTAGCGGGGGAACCTACGAGCAGTACTTC; cdr3_aa: CASRISTSGGTYEQYF
cdr3_length: 12; j_call: TRBJ1-1; clone_size: NA; v_call: TRBV6-6; d_call: TRBD1; cdr3_nt: TGTGCCAGCAGACACAGGGGGACTGAAGCTTTCTTT; cdr3_aa: CASRHRGTEAFF
cdr3_length: 16; j_call: TRBJ2-2; clone_size: NA; v_call: TRBV5-6; d_call: TRBD2; cdr3_nt: TGTGCCAGCAGCTTGGGGGCTAGCGGGCTCACCGGGGAGCTGTTTTTT; cdr3_aa: CASSLGASGLTGELFF
cdr3_length: 15; j_call: TRBJ2-3; clone_size: NA; v_call: TRBV29-1; d_call: TRBD2; cdr3_nt: TGCAGCGTTGAACTAGCGGGGGGGCCCTCAGATACGCAGTATTTT; cdr3_aa: CSVELAGGPSDTQYF
cdr3_length: 16; j_call: TRBJ1-2; clone_size: NA; v_call: TRBV9; d_call: NA; cdr3_nt: TGTGCCAGCAGCGGACCCGGAGGGGGGCTAGGCTATGGCTACACCTTC; cdr3_aa: CASSGPGGGLGYGYTF
cdr3_length: 14; j_call: TRBJ2-1; clone_size: NA; v_call: TRBV7-9; d_call: TRBD2; cdr3_nt: TGTGCCAGCAGCGCGGGGACTAGATACAATGAGCAGTTCTTC; cdr3_aa: CASSAGTRYNEQFF
cdr3_length: 11; j_call: TRBJ1-1; clone_size: NA; v_call: TRBV20-1; d_call: NA; cdr3_nt: TGCATCATACGGGAAAACACTGAAGCTTTCTTT; cdr3_aa: CIIRENTEAFF
cdr3_length: 13; j_call: TRBJ2-2; clone_size: NA; v_call: TRBV7-6; d_call: NA; cdr3_nt: TGTGCCAGCAGCTCCGCCCTAACTTCGGAGCTGTTTTTT; cdr3_aa: CASSSALTSELFF
cdr3_length: 18; j_call: TRBJ2-1; clone_size: NA; v_call: TRBV27; d_call: NA; cdr3_nt: TGTGCCAGCAGTCTCACCCAAGTGGGAGGCTTAGCTTACAATGAGCAGTTCTTC; cdr3_aa: CASSLTQVGGLAYNEQFF
cdr3_length: 15; j_call: TRBJ1-5; clone_size: NA; v_call: TRBV9; d_call: NA; cdr3_nt: TGTGCCAGCAGCGTAGCAGGGGAGAAAGGGCAGCCCCAGCATTTT; cdr3_aa: CASSVAGEKGQPQHF
cdr3_length: 16; j_call: TRBJ2-5; clone_size: NA; v_call: TRBV7-9; d_call: NA; cdr3_nt: TGTGCCAGCAGCCCCTCCTCCTCAGAACGACAAGAGACCCAGTACTTC; cdr3_aa: CASSPSSSERQETQYF